Below are 18 T cell receptor beta chains sequenced from a single sample in a study of PD-1 blockade in mismatch repair-deficient tumors. The repertoire was sequenced with immunoSEQ multiplex PCR; TCRdb's copy has only in-frame clones and lacks some. The data contain about 38,000 clones, about 76% of them singletons. This specimen was peripheral blood, taken 4 weeks after starting pembrolizumab. All receptors come from an adult with mismatch repair-deficient cancer.

The J gene is TRBJ2-7, the V gene TRBV29-1; tentative D call: TRBD1 (5 bases). CDR1 is SQVTM and CDR2 is ANQGSEA in the germline V gene. Trimming stripped 7 bases from V and 5 bases from J, with 15 bases between. The CDR3 covers 12 residues. The CDR3 protein is CSAGPGWDEQYF. CDR3 DNA: TGCAGCGCTGGGCCAGGGTGGGACGAGCAGTACTTC.

This clone was observed a few times. The chain's CDR3 is CASSQFSGSVSYNEQFF. The CDR3 DNA reads as TGTGCCAGCAGCCAATTTAGCGGGAGCGTCTCCTACAATGAGCAGTTCTTC. The V call is TRBV14, the J call TRBJ2-1, with 9 bases fitting TRBD2. The CDR3 runs to 17 residues. V dropped 2 bases and J dropped 0; count of bases not matched to a gene: 5. The germline V gene encodes CDR1 SGHDN and CDR2 FVKESK. The full variable domain, rest sourced from reference TRBV14 and TRBJ2-1, is EAGVTQFPSHSVIEKGQTVTLRCDPISGHDNLYWYRRVMGKEIKFLLHFVKESKQDESGMPNNRFLAERTGGTYSTLKVQPAELEDSGVYFCASSQFSGSVSYNEQFFGPGTRLTVL.

The chain has TRBV30 and TRBJ2-2; D not resolved. Germline V CDR1 and CDR2: GTSNPN, SVGIG (reference sequence). The CDR3 runs to 11 residues. The V end was cut by 4 bases, the J end by 3 bases, with 3 bases between. CDR3 sequence reads: CAWTYTGELFF. In DNA form, the CDR3 reads TGTGCCTGGACTTACACCGGGGAGCTGTTTTTT.

V is TRBV18 and J is TRBJ2-1; possibly TRBD1 or TRBD2 for D (5 bases each). CDR3 length: 15 residues. V was pared by 1 base and J by 7 bases, with 14 bases between. Germline values: CDR1 KGHSH, CDR2 LQKENI. The chain's CDR3 is CASSPLGESKNEQFF. CDR3 DNA sequence: TGTGCCAGCTCACCACTGGGGGAGTCGAAGAATGAGCAGTTCTTC. Complete variable domain (other parts from reference TRBV18 and TRBJ2-1): NAGVMQNPRHLVRRRGQEARLRCSPMKGHSHVYWYRQLPEEGLKFMVYLQKENIIDESGMPKERFSAEFPKEGPSILRIQQVVRGDSAAYFCASSPLGESKNEQFFGPGTRLTVL.

V is TRBV28 and J is TRBJ1-5; D is possibly TRBD1 (5 bases). This CDR3 is 13 amino acids long. Trimming left V 3 bases short and J 6 bases short, with 9 bases between. Per germline, CDR1 MDHEN and CDR2 SYDVKM. CDR3 region: CASSLRGPQPQHF. CDR3 in DNA: TGTGCCAGCAGTTTGAGGGGCCCTCAGCCCCAGCATTTT.

The chain carries TRBV29-1 and TRBJ2-5, with 8 bases that match TRBD1. Germline lookup yields CDR1 SQVTM and CDR2 ANQGSEA. The CDR3 consists of 11 residues. V lost 7 bases, J lost 4 bases, and 2 bases stayed unmatched. The CDR3 DNA follows: TGCAGCGCCAGGGGGCGAGAGACCCAGTACTTC. Translating it yields CSARGRETQYF.

This clone was detected once. The rearrangement joins TRBV5-6 to TRBJ1-2, with D tentatively TRBD1 (6 bases). Trimming cost V 0 bases and J 6 bases, with 12 bases left between them. Germline CDR1 and CDR2: SGHDT and YYEEEE. This CDR3 comprises 14 residues. As DNA, the CDR3 is TGTGCCAGCAGCTTGGTAGGACAGCGTAATGGCTACACCTTC. Translating it yields CASSLVGQRNGYTF.

The chain joins TRBV2 to TRBJ1-5, with D maybe TRBD1 (5 bases). V was cut by 4 bases and J by 8 bases, with 12 bases left in between. CDR3 size: 13 residues. Germline-derived CDR1 and CDR2 are SNHLY and FYNNEI. CDR3 sequence reads: CASSGEGMEPQHF. The CDR3 DNA sequence: TGTGCCAGCAGTGGGGAGGGGATGGAGCCCCAGCATTTT.

This chain uses TRBV2 with TRBJ1-1; D is uncertain. CDR3 length equals 14 residues. The germline V gene has CDR1 SNHLY and CDR2 FYNNEI. Trimming stripped 3 bases from V and 3 bases from J, with 11 bases between. The CDR3 is CASSDTGGDTEAFF. The CDR3 bases are TGTGCCAGCAGTGATACCGGCGGGGACACTGAAGCTTTCTTT.

V and J are TRBV18 and TRBJ2-7; 9 positions match TRBD1. Germline V CDR1 and CDR2: KGHSH, LQKENI. The CDR3 is made up of 15 amino acids. The trim removed 3 bases at V and 2 bases at J, leaving 5 bases unmatched. CDR3 coding DNA: TGTGCCAGCTCACCTGGACAGGGGAGCGCCTACGAGCAGTACTTC. Protein sequence: CASSPGQGSAYEQYF.

V usage is TRBV7-8 and J usage is TRBJ2-7; 11 bases are shared with TRBD2. J was trimmed by 0 bases and V by 5 bases; bases with no gene match: 6. The CDR3 is made up of 16 amino acids. Germline V gene lookup returns CDR1 SGHVS and CDR2 FQNEAQ. CDR3 sequence (DNA): TGTGCCAGCAGCACCCAGACTAGCGGGGACTCCTACGAGCAGTACTTC. Amino acids: CASSTQTSGDSYEQYF.

The V call is TRBV18, the J call TRBJ2-1; 14 positions match TRBD2. The CDR3 consists of 16 residues. V dropped 5 bases and J dropped 9; count of bases not matched to a gene: 9. Germline V gene lookup returns CDR1 KGHSH and CDR2 LQKENI. The CDR3 nucleotides are TGTGCCAGCTCATCGGGACTAGCGGGAGCGGGTGGTGAGCAGTTCTTC. Protein: CASSSGLAGAGGEQFF.

This clone was picked up a small number of times. The chain carries TRBV11-2 and TRBJ2-2; 8 bases fit TRBD2. Germline V gives CDR1 SGHAT, CDR2 FQNNGV. This CDR3 spans 16 amino acids. V lost 0 bases, J lost 5 bases, and 5 bases stayed unmatched. The CDR3 reads CASSLEASGWTGELFF. The CDR3 DNA sequence: TGTGCCAGCAGCTTAGAGGCTAGCGGGTGGACCGGGGAGCTGTTTTTT. The full variable domain, completed using reference TRBV11-2 and TRBJ2-2, is EAGVAQSPRYKIIEKRQSVAFWCNPISGHATLYWYQQILGQGPKLLIQFQNNGVVDDSQLPKDRFSAERLKGVDSTLKIQPAKLEDSAVYLCASSLEASGWTGELFFGEGSRLTVL.

This chain uses TRBV19 with TRBJ2-7; TRBD1 or TRBD2 may be the D gene (5 bases each). The CDR3 has 12 amino acids. CDR1 is LNHDA, CDR2 SQIVND, per germline (reference sequence). Trimming took off 5 bases at V and 6 bases at J, with 11 bases between the two ends. The CDR3 DNA follows: TGTGCCAGTAGTTCGGGGCAGTCCGAGCAGTACTTC. This codes for CASSSGQSEQYF.

The rearrangement joins TRBV28 to TRBJ1-1; 8 bases match TRBD1. The V and J ends lost 6 bases and 6 bases, in that order; junction bases with no gene match: 12. Germline CDR1 MDHEN, CDR2 SYDVKM. The length of the CDR3 is 15 residues. The CDR3, as DNA: TGTGCCAGCAGCGCTAGGCAGGGGGCTGTCGCTGAAGCTTTCTTT. This translates into CASSARQGAVAEAFF.

The rearrangement links TRBV25-1 to TRBJ2-3; D not certain. V lost 5 bases to trimming and J lost 1 base, with 13 bases between them. Germline CDR1 reads MGHDK; CDR2 reads SYGVNS. The CDR3 loop spans 15 amino acids. The CDR3 protein is CASSPLWPRTDTQYF. The CDR3, as DNA: TGTGCCAGCAGTCCCCTCTGGCCCCGCACAGATACGCAGTATTTT.

The chain carries TRBV5-1 and TRBJ2-6; D gene unclear. V lost 4 bases to trimming and J lost 2 bases, with 16 bases between them. Germline V lookup: CDR1 SGHRS, CDR2 YFSETQ. CDR3 size: 17 residues. CDR3 sequence (DNA): TGCGCCAGCAGCCGACCCCTATCAGCAGCTGGGGCCAACGTCCTGACTTTC. Translating gives CASSRPLSAAGANVLTF. The full variable domain, its missing parts supplied by reference TRBV5-1 and TRBJ2-6, is KAGVTQTPRYLIKTRGQQVTLSCSPISGHRSVSWYQQTPGQGLQFLFEYFSETQRNKGNFPGRFSGRQFSNSRSEMNVSTLELGDSALYLCASSRPLSAAGANVLTFGAGSRLTVL.

The V gene is TRBV10-3, the J gene TRBJ2-7; tentatively, D is TRBD1 (6 bases). Germline V lookup: CDR1 ENHRY, CDR2 SYGVKD. The CDR3 spans 12 residues. Trimming shortened V by 8 bases and J by 2 bases, and 10 bases separated the two germline ends. The CDR3 coding sequence is TGTGCCATCGGAGGACAGACCTACGAGCAGTACTTC. The encoded protein is CAIGGQTYEQYF.